This is a list of T cell receptor beta chains from one sample in a study of shared clonotypes between healthy human individuals. Profiled with immunoSEQ multiplex PCR; TCRdb holds only in-frame clones, not every one. The data hold roughly 570,000 clones, with 95% to 98% observed a single time. Sequenced input: naive CD8+ T cells sorted from blood. The source is a young man in good health. CDR3s include the opening cysteine and the closing phenylalanine or tryptophan. The order of the fields is D gene, J gene, V gene, clone size, CDR3 DNA, CDR3 protein. D genes are given only for firm matches. Clone size is given for some rows only: seen once, a few or many times, or a class if the clone is expanded.

d_gene: TRBD1
j_gene: TRBJ1-1
v_gene: TRBV4-1
abundance: -
CDR3nt: TGCGCCAGCAGCCCACGTCAGGGGGCCCTGAACACTGAAGCTTTCTTT
CDR3aa: CASSPRQGALNTEAFF

d_gene: TRBD2
j_gene: TRBJ2-5
v_gene: TRBV9
abundance: -
CDR3nt: TGTGCCAGCAGCGTAGGACTAGCGAACCAAGAGACCCAGTACTTC
CDR3aa: CASSVGLANQETQYF

d_gene: TRBD2
j_gene: TRBJ2-3
v_gene: TRBV27
abundance: -
CDR3nt: TGTGCCAGCAGTTTGAGCGGGAGGGGCGTGCAGTATTTT
CDR3aa: CASSLSGRGVQYF

d_gene: TRBD2
j_gene: TRBJ2-7
v_gene: TRBV29-1
abundance: -
CDR3nt: TGCAGCGTTGCCCGAGCGGGAGGAACCTACGAGCAGTACTTC
CDR3aa: CSVARAGGTYEQYF

d_gene: TRBD2
j_gene: TRBJ2-3
v_gene: TRBV6-4
abundance: -
CDR3nt: TGTGCCAGCAGTGACTCGACTAGCGGATACACAGATACGCAGTATTTT
CDR3aa: CASSDSTSGYTDTQYF

d_gene: TRBD1
j_gene: TRBJ1-1
v_gene: TRBV4-1
abundance: -
CDR3nt: TGCGCCAGCAGCCAAACCGACAGGGTGGGCACTGAAGCTTTCTTT
CDR3aa: CASSQTDRVGTEAFF

d_gene: TRBD1
j_gene: TRBJ2-2
v_gene: TRBV28
abundance: -
CDR3nt: TGTGCCAGCAGGAGCACTCGGACAGGGCGGAGGGCGAACACCGGGGAGCTGTTTTTT
CDR3aa: CASRSTRTGRRANTGELFF

d_gene: TRBD1
j_gene: TRBJ2-5
v_gene: TRBV6-5
abundance: -
CDR3nt: TGTGCCAGCAGTTGGGGACAGGGCCAAGAGACCCAGTACTTC
CDR3aa: CASSWGQGQETQYF

d_gene: -
j_gene: TRBJ2-5
v_gene: TRBV29-1
abundance: -
CDR3nt: TGCAGCGTTGACCCGGACACATGGCCGACCCAGTACTTC
CDR3aa: CSVDPDTWPTQYF

d_gene: -
j_gene: TRBJ1-4
v_gene: TRBV5-6
abundance: once
CDR3nt: TGTGCCAGCAGCTTGCCGGACATGACGAATGAAAAACTGTTTTTT
CDR3aa: CASSLPDMTNEKLFF

d_gene: -
j_gene: TRBJ2-7
v_gene: TRBV7-9
abundance: -
CDR3nt: TGTGCCAGCAGCTCCCCCGAGTTAGTGACTAGCTACGAGCAGTACTTC
CDR3aa: CASSSPELVTSYEQYF

d_gene: -
j_gene: TRBJ1-2
v_gene: TRBV27
abundance: -
CDR3nt: TGTGCCAGCAGACAGGGTGCAAGGGGCTACACCTTC
CDR3aa: CASRQGARGYTF

d_gene: -
j_gene: TRBJ2-3
v_gene: TRBV6-5
abundance: few
CDR3nt: TGTGCCAGCAGTTACTCGAGCACAGATACGCAGTATTTT
CDR3aa: CASSYSSTDTQYF

d_gene: -
j_gene: TRBJ2-7
v_gene: TRBV2
abundance: -
CDR3nt: TGTGCCAGCAGTGAAGGGACGGGAGTGTCGACCTACGAGCAGTACTTC
CDR3aa: CASSEGTGVSTYEQYF

d_gene: -
j_gene: TRBJ2-1
v_gene: TRBV29-1
abundance: -
CDR3nt: TGCAGCGTTGAGGCGAGGGCCTCGTTCTTC
CDR3aa: CSVEARASFF

d_gene: TRBD2
j_gene: TRBJ2-3
v_gene: TRBV28
abundance: -
CDR3nt: TGTGCCAGCAGTTGGCTAGCGGGAGGTCCAGATACGCAGTATTTT
CDR3aa: CASSWLAGGPDTQYF

d_gene: TRBD1
j_gene: TRBJ1-2
v_gene: TRBV6-6
abundance: -
CDR3nt: TGTGCCAGCAGACCGGACAGGGCTAACGGCTACACCTTC
CDR3aa: CASRPDRANGYTF

d_gene: TRBD1
j_gene: TRBJ2-7
v_gene: TRBV10-3
abundance: -
CDR3nt: TGTGCCATCAGCGGACGGGACAGGCGTGACTACGAGCAGTACTTC
CDR3aa: CAISGRDRRDYEQYF

d_gene: TRBD1
j_gene: TRBJ1-2
v_gene: TRBV30
abundance: once
CDR3nt: TGTGCCTGGAGTGTATTGCTGGGACAGAACTATGGCTACACCTTC
CDR3aa: CAWSVLLGQNYGYTF

d_gene: TRBD1
j_gene: TRBJ1-1
v_gene: TRBV7-8
abundance: -
CDR3nt: TGTGCCAGCAGCTCGTCGACAGGGCTGGGCACTGAAGCTTTCTTT
CDR3aa: CASSSSTGLGTEAFF

d_gene: -
j_gene: TRBJ2-1
v_gene: TRBV2
abundance: once
CDR3nt: TGTGCCAGCAGGGACGAGAGCTCCTACAATGAGCAGTTCTTC
CDR3aa: CASRDESSYNEQFF

d_gene: -
j_gene: TRBJ2-1
v_gene: TRBV7-6
abundance: -
CDR3nt: TGTGCCAGCAGCCGCGGGGGCCTTGAGCAGTTCTTC
CDR3aa: CASSRGGLEQFF

d_gene: -
j_gene: TRBJ1-1
v_gene: TRBV30
abundance: once
CDR3nt: TGTGCCTGGAGTGGTGTCACGCTGAACACTGAAGCTTTCTTT
CDR3aa: CAWSGVTLNTEAFF

d_gene: -
j_gene: TRBJ2-1
v_gene: TRBV23-1
abundance: -
CDR3nt: TGCGCCAGCAGTCAACGGAGAGCAGGGGAGGGCAATGAGCAGTTCTTC
CDR3aa: CASSQRRAGEGNEQFF

d_gene: -
j_gene: TRBJ2-3
v_gene: TRBV27
abundance: -
CDR3nt: TGTGCCAGCAGTTTAGATGATACGCAGTATTTT
CDR3aa: CASSLDDTQYF

d_gene: TRBD2
j_gene: TRBJ2-1
v_gene: TRBV11-2
abundance: -
CDR3nt: TGTGCCAGCAGCTTCCCCCAGGGAGGGTCCAGCAATGAGCAGTTCTTC
CDR3aa: CASSFPQGGSSNEQFF

d_gene: TRBD1
j_gene: TRBJ1-1
v_gene: TRBV7-9
abundance: -
CDR3nt: TGTGCCAGCAGCCCAGGGGGGCCCCAAGCTTTCTTT
CDR3aa: CASSPGGPQAFF

d_gene: TRBD2
j_gene: TRBJ2-7
v_gene: TRBV5-4
abundance: -
CDR3nt: TGTGCCAGCAGCTCCTGGACTAGCGGGGATTACGAGCAGTACTTC
CDR3aa: CASSSWTSGDYEQYF

d_gene: -
j_gene: TRBJ2-7
v_gene: TRBV15
abundance: -
CDR3nt: TGTGCCACCAGCAGAGATGGCAGCTACGAGCAGTACTTC
CDR3aa: CATSRDGSYEQYF

d_gene: -
j_gene: TRBJ2-1
v_gene: TRBV5-1
abundance: -
CDR3nt: TGCGCCAGCAGCTTGCTGCGGGGAGAGCAGTTCTTC
CDR3aa: CASSLLRGEQFF

d_gene: TRBD2
j_gene: TRBJ2-1
v_gene: TRBV4-3
abundance: -
CDR3nt: TGCGCCAGCAGCCAAGTGAGCGGGAGGTACAATGAGCAGTTCTTC
CDR3aa: CASSQVSGRYNEQFF

d_gene: -
j_gene: TRBJ2-7
v_gene: TRBV27
abundance: -
CDR3nt: TGTGCCGCATCGAAAGGGAGCTCCTACGAGCAGTACTTC
CDR3aa: CAASKGSSYEQYF

d_gene: TRBD2
j_gene: TRBJ2-1
v_gene: TRBV11-2
abundance: -
CDR3nt: TGTGTCAGCAGCTTAGTGGCTAGCGGGAGGGAGCAGTTCTTC
CDR3aa: CVSSLVASGREQFF

d_gene: -
j_gene: TRBJ2-1
v_gene: TRBV14
abundance: -
CDR3nt: TGTGCCAGCAGCCATTTTGGGAGCTCCTACAATGAGCAGTTCTTC
CDR3aa: CASSHFGSSYNEQFF

d_gene: TRBD2
j_gene: TRBJ2-1
v_gene: TRBV27
abundance: -
CDR3nt: TGTGCCAGCAGTTCGGGACTAGCGGGTCTTTACTACAATGAGCAGTTCTTC
CDR3aa: CASSSGLAGLYYNEQFF